This TCR beta chain was documented in a study of shared clonotypes between healthy human individuals. Running of the assay took place at deep level. It was across several immunoSEQ plates that each subset's genomic DNA was evenly split. TCRdb keeps only in-frame clones here, not all; method: immunoSEQ multiplex PCR. This sample carries approximately 2,000,000 clones, roughly 93% of them seen once, and the ten largest clones take 1.5% to 2%. Germline CDR1 SGHNT, CDR2 YYREEE (reference sequence). The CDR3 runs 12 residues. V was cut by 4 bases and J by 0 bases, with 5 bases left in between. Note on this clone: Its antigen is undetermined. Distinct nucleotide sequences in the sample also encode this CDR3.

The naive CD8 subset, CD45RO-negative cells positively selected for CCR7, excluded terminally differentiated effector memory CD45RA+ cells. Whole-study findings and limits: Clonotype sharing across donors was expected to vary with sequencing depth. Sorted-subset sequencing, rarefaction showed, was incomplete despite large depth.

The sequenced sample consisted of naive CD8+ T cells from PBMCs. The source is a man between 18 and 35 years old in good health. Some clones in this sample may be carry-over from other donors' samples. V is TRBV5-4 and J is TRBJ2-7, with D unclear. CDR3 protein: CASSGDSYEQYF. The DNA for the CDR3 is TGTGCCAGCAGCGGCGACTCCTACGAGCAGTACTTC.